The clone carrying this T cell receptor beta chain was recorded once. Methods used by the authors: Cell counts per sample came from amplifying reference gene primers. The data were produced by immunoSEQ multiplex PCR, yet TCRdb's version contains in-frame clones alone and is incomplete. V, J and clone size are taken as reported in that table, and D and trimming were inferred from the DNA itself. The sample yields about 670,000 clones, around 89% seen once. Germline V lookup: CDR1 SGHRS, CDR2 YFSETQ. CDR3 length: 15 residues. J gave up 2 bases and V 4 bases, and 9 bases lay outside the gene matches. This record comes from a study of blood T cell repertoires in COVID-19. Study-level background: Samples representing acute and convalescent COVID-19 were sourced from the United States, Italy and Spain.

The sample consisted of peripheral blood. This clonotype was sampled from a woman aged 18-35 years with acute or convalescent COVID-19. V is TRBV5-1 and J is TRBJ2-7, with 7 bases identical to TRBD1. CDR3 loop: CASSPRQGAPYEQYF. CDR3 nucleotide sequence: TGCGCCAGCAGCCCAAGACAGGGTGCGCCCTACGAGCAGTACTTC. Filled out from reference TRBV5-1 and TRBJ2-7, the complete variable domain reads KAGVTQTPRYLIKTRGQQVTLSCSPISGHRSVSWYQQTPGQGLQFLFEYFSETQRNKGNFPGRFSGRQFSNSRSEMNVSTLELGDSALYLCASSPRQGAPYEQYFGPGTRLTVT.